This passage covers 4 T cell receptor beta chains from one sample sequenced in a study of blood T cell repertoires in COVID-19. TCRdb's copy holds only in-frame clones and misses some; the assay was immunoSEQ multiplex PCR. The sample has 240,000 or so clones, approximately 86% seen once. Material for sequencing was PBMCs or T cells enriched from blood (not recorded which). The source is a woman aged 40 to 55 with acute COVID-19.

The chain is built from TRBV11-2 and TRBJ2-7, with D tentatively TRBD2 (6 bases). The CDR3 runs to 14 residues. CDR1 and CDR2 from the germline V gene are SGHAT and FQNNGV. The V and J ends lost 7 bases and 3 bases respectively, with 16 bases between them. The CDR3 sequence is CASTPAGKHYEQYF. CDR3 coding DNA: TGTGCCAGCACCCCAGCGGGTAAACACTACGAGCAGTACTTC.

This rearrangement joins TRBV7-2 to TRBJ1-4; 9 bases match TRBD1. V lost 2 bases and J lost 9; bases outside the gene matches: 4. Per the germline V gene, CDR1 is SGHTA and CDR2 is FQGNSA. This CDR3 has 14 residues. In DNA, the CDR3 is TGTGCCAGCAGCTTACTGGACAGGGGACAAAAACTGTTTTTT. Protein sequence: CASSLLDRGQKLFF. The full variable domain, rest sourced from reference TRBV7-2 and TRBJ1-4, is GAGVSQSPSNKVTEKGKDVELRCDPISGHTALYWYRQSLGQGLEFLIYFQGNSAPDKSGLPSDRFSAERTGGSVSTLTIQRTQQEDSAVYLCASSLLDRGQKLFFGSGTQLSVL.

The CDR3 bases are TGTGCCAGCAGCCGAAGACTAGCGGGAGTAAATGAGCAGTTCTTC. Translation: CASSRRLAGVNEQFF. The chain links TRBV4-2 to TRBJ2-1, with 12 bases lining up with TRBD2. This CDR3 is 15 amino acids long. V trimming: 4 bases; J trimming: 7 bases; junction bases outside the gene matches: 5. Germline CDR1 is LGHNA and CDR2 is YNFKEQ.

The chain links TRBV7-8 to TRBJ1-2; 8 bases match TRBD1. This CDR3 spans 16 amino acids. Germline V lookup: CDR1 SGHVS, CDR2 FQNEAQ. J lost 0 bases, V lost 1 base, and 4 bases had no gene match. CDR3 coding DNA: TGTGCCAGCAGCTTAGGACAGGGGAAAACTAACTATGGCTACACCTTC. Translating it yields CASSLGQGKTNYGYTF.